These 23 T cell receptor beta chains originate from one sample sequenced in a study of CD8 T cell repertoires and HIV-1 epitope variants. Using immunoSEQ multiplex PCR, the repertoire was profiled, and TCRdb retains in-frame clones only, with some absent. The sample lists roughly 2,200 clones; about two thirds were seen once. These TCRs' antigens remain unknown. Specimen: cultured CD8+ T cells derived from PBMCs. All receptors come from a male donor with HIV.

The chain combines TRBV6-1 with TRBJ2-6; D is uncertain. This CDR3 is built from 18 residues. Germline V gene data show CDR1 as MNHNS and CDR2 as SASEGT. The V end lost 3 bases, the J end lost 0 bases, and 15 bases lay between the germline ends. The CDR3 nucleotides read TGTGCCAGCAGTGAGCCAGCCTACCCCCTCTCTGGGGCCAACGTCCTGACTTTC. Protein: CASSEPAYPLSGANVLTF.

V is TRBV13 and J is TRBJ2-3; 8 bases align to TRBD2. The CDR3 is 15 amino acids. Losses at the gene ends were 5 bases for V and 1 base for J; bases not matched to a gene: 5. Germline CDR1 PRHDT, CDR2 FYEKMQ (reference sequence). The CDR3 coding sequence is TGTGCCAGCAGCCCGACTAGCGACCGCACAGATACGCAGTATTTT. This gives the protein CASSPTSDRTDTQYF.

This clone came up a few times. The chain has TRBV5-5 and TRBJ1-5; D is undetermined. This CDR3 has 12 amino acids. V was clipped by 4 bases and J by 3 bases, with 5 bases between them. From germline, CDR1 is SGHKS and CDR2 YYEKEE (reference sequence). In nucleotides, the CDR3 is TGTGCCAGCAGCGATCACAATCAGCCCCAGCATTTT. This gives the protein CASSDHNQPQHF. Together with reference TRBV5-5 and TRBJ1-5, the CDR3 gives the full variable domain: DAGVTQSPTHLIKTRGQQVTLRCSPISGHKSVSWYQQVLGQGPQFIFQYYEKEERGRGNFPDRFSARQFPNYSSELNVNALLLGDSALYLCASSDHNQPQHFGDGTRLSIL.

This clone is termed large. J is TRBJ1-2 and V is TRBV4-3, with D unresolved. CDR3 length equals 16 residues. Trimming removed 0 bases at V and 3 bases at J, with 14 bases between. Germline loops: CDR1 LGHNA, CDR2 YSLEER. For the CDR3, the DNA is TGCGCCAGCAGCCAAGATCCCGTCGAACTCGACTATGGCTACACCTTC. It yields the protein CASSQDPVELDYGYTF.

V and J are TRBV4-3 and TRBJ2-7, with TRBD1 matching over 9 bases. The CDR3 consists of 17 residues. Trimming removed 0 bases from V and 0 bases from J; junction bases left unmatched: 6. From germline, CDR1 is LGHNA and CDR2 YSLEER. CDR3 sequence (DNA): TGCGCCAGCAGCCAAGATTTGGGGACAGGGAGCTCCTACGAGCAGTACTTC. Translating gives CASSQDLGTGSSYEQYF.

The chain employs TRBV5-4 and TRBJ2-7; 10 bases agree with TRBD2. Germline V lookup: CDR1 SGHNT, CDR2 YYREEE (reference sequence). The V segment lost 1 base and the J segment 1 base; nucleotides outside the gene matches: 8. This CDR3 is built from 17 residues. CDR3 DNA: TGTGCCAGCAGCTTGATGGCTAGCGGGAGCAATTCCTACGAGCAGTACTTC. It specifies CASSLMASGSNSYEQYF.

The chain uses TRBV7-9 and TRBJ2-3, with 8 positions matching TRBD2. The CDR3 length is 17 residues. From germline, CDR1 is SEHNR and CDR2 FQNEAQ (reference sequence). Losses at the gene ends were 5 bases for V and 1 base for J; bases not matched to a gene: 11. The CDR3: CASSPYEWRGGTDTQYF. The CDR3, as DNA: TGTGCCAGCAGCCCCTATGAGTGGCGGGGGGGCACAGATACGCAGTATTTT.

The J gene is TRBJ1-1, the V gene TRBV11-1; unclear D gene. This CDR3 is built from 12 residues. V dropped 5 bases and J dropped 0 bases, with 4 bases sitting between them. Germline CDR1 is SGHAT and CDR2 is FQDESV (reference sequence). The CDR3 nucleotides are TGTGCCAGCAGCCCCGTGAACACTGAAGCTTTCTTT. It codes for CASSPVNTEAFF.

In this sample, this clone turned up a few times. V gene TRBV27 combines with J gene TRBJ2-2; the match to TRBD2 covers 9 bases. In germline, CDR1 is MNHEY, CDR2 SMNVEV (reference sequence). The length of the CDR3 is 15 residues. Losses at the gene ends were 9 bases for V and 1 base for J; bases not matched to a gene: 6. DNA of the CDR3: TGTGCCAGGAAGCTAGCGGGGAGGAACACCGGGGAGCTGTTTTTT. This gives the protein CARKLAGRNTGELFF.

This clone was seen a handful of times. The V and J genes are TRBV7-8 and TRBJ1-5; no firm D call. The CDR3 covers 13 residues. V was cut by 5 bases and J by 5 bases, with 10 bases left in between. The germline gives CDR1 SGHVS, CDR2 FQNEAQ. The CDR3: CASSQRWDQPQHF. In DNA form, the CDR3 reads TGTGCCAGCAGCCAAAGGTGGGATCAGCCCCAGCATTTT.

This clone has more than one count but fewer than ten. The chain recombines TRBV14 with TRBJ2-1, with no clear D. Germline CDR1 SGHDN, CDR2 FVKESK. This CDR3 is 15 amino acids long. The ends were cut back, 0 bases at V and 2 bases at J, with 8 bases in the middle. The CDR3 DNA reads as TGTGCCAGCAGCCAAGATCGGAAGCCCTACAATGAGCAGTTCTTC. Its translation: CASSQDRKPYNEQFF.

This clone appeared a single time. The CDR3 spells CASNSPPYLGNTEAFF. The DNA of the CDR3 is TGTGCCAGCAATTCTCCCCCTTATTTAGGGAACACTGAAGCTTTCTTT. The chain links TRBV27 to TRBJ1-1; no clear D gene. The germline V gene encodes CDR1 MNHEY and CDR2 SMNVEV (reference sequence). The CDR3 runs to 16 residues. Trimming stripped 7 bases from V and 1 base from J, with 19 bases between.

As to this clone: Other DNA sequences of this sample code for an identical CDR3. V gene TRBV13 combines with J gene TRBJ2-7; 7 nucleotides agree with TRBD1. The V gene's germline CDR1 is PRHDT and CDR2 FYEKMQ (reference sequence). The CDR3 runs 14 residues. Trimming removed 8 bases from V and 4 bases from J; junction bases left unmatched: 11. CDR3 amino acids: CASASRGQTYEQYF. CDR3 in DNA: TGTGCCAGCGCGAGCAGGGGACAGACATACGAGCAGTACTTC.

This sequence joins TRBV6-5 and TRBJ1-1; the D is unclear. The germline CDR1 and CDR2 sequences are MNHEY and SVGAGI. The CDR3 runs to 15 residues. V lost 0 bases and J lost 0, with 8 bases in between. In DNA, the CDR3 is TGTGCCAGCAGTTACTCAATAGACTTGAACACTGAAGCTTTCTTT. Its protein product is CASSYSIDLNTEAFF.

The chain carries TRBV6-1 and TRBJ1-2, with TRBD1 matching over 8 bases. V lost 4 bases and J lost 4; bases outside the gene matches: 11. Germline V lookup: CDR1 MNHNS, CDR2 SASEGT. CDR3 length: 16 residues. CDR3 sequence (DNA): TGTGCCAGCAGTGCCTCAAGGACAGGGCTTCTCTATGGCTACACCTTC. Encoded protein: CASSASRTGLLYGYTF.

This rearrangement joins TRBV4-2 to TRBJ2-7, with a tentative D call TRBD2 (7 bases). V was cut by 2 bases and J by 0 bases, with 11 bases left in between. The germline V gene encodes CDR1 LGHNA and CDR2 YNFKEQ. This CDR3 contains 15 residues. The CDR3 bases are TGTGCCAGCAGCCAATGGGGGGGGCCCTCCTACGAGCAGTACTTC. Translating it yields CASSQWGGPSYEQYF.

Within the sample, this clone is large. The chain recombines TRBV15 with TRBJ2-5; D gene uncertain. Per the germline V gene, CDR1 is LNHNV and CDR2 is YYDKDF (reference sequence). CDR3 length: 13 residues. V lost 0 bases, J lost 4 bases, and 6 bases lay in between. Here the CDR3 reads CATSRDRRETQYF. CDR3 bases: TGTGCCACCAGCAGAGATCGGAGAGAGACCCAGTACTTC.

The chain joins TRBV6-1 to TRBJ2-7, with D hard to call. The CDR3 loop spans 13 amino acids. V was pared by 3 bases and J by 0 bases, with 6 bases between. Germline lookup yields CDR1 MNHNS and CDR2 SASEGT. The CDR3 bases are TGTGCCAGCAGTGACATTCTCTCCTACGAGCAGTACTTC. It yields the protein CASSDILSYEQYF.

The chain uses TRBV28 and TRBJ2-7; TRBD1 matches at 8 bases. Germline values: CDR1 MDHEN, CDR2 SYDVKM. CDR3 size: 14 residues. Trimming removed 2 bases from V and 4 bases from J; junction bases left unmatched: 4. CDR3 amino acids: CASSLQDRAYEQYF. The CDR3 DNA reads TGTGCCAGCAGTTTACAGGACAGGGCTTACGAGCAGTACTTC.

The rearrangement joins TRBV13 to TRBJ2-7, with TRBD1 as a possible D gene (5 bases). CDR3 length: 14 residues. CDR1 is PRHDT and CDR2 is FYEKMQ in the germline V gene (reference sequence). Trimming cost V 3 bases and J 7 bases, with 16 bases left between them. The CDR3 here is CASSFSDISREQYF. As DNA, the CDR3 is TGTGCCAGCAGCTTCTCGGACATCTCGAGGGAGCAGTACTTC.

The J gene is TRBJ2-3, the V gene TRBV7-9, with no clear D. This CDR3 is built from 13 residues. Germline loops: CDR1 SEHNR, CDR2 FQNEAQ (reference sequence). Trimming stripped 5 bases from V and 2 bases from J, with 8 bases between. As DNA, the CDR3 is TGTGCCAGCAGCCAGTTGGTCACAGATACGCAGTATTTT. This sequence encodes CASSQLVTDTQYF.

This chain's CDR3 is CASSFGGGADTQYF. As DNA, the CDR3 is TGTGCCAGCAGCTTCGGAGGGGGCGCAGATACGCAGTATTTT. The chain couples TRBV5-4 to TRBJ2-3, with D possibly matching TRBD1 (7 bases). Trimming pared 2 bases from V and 4 bases from J, leaving 11 bases between. This CDR3 is built from 14 residues. In germline, CDR1 is SGHNT, CDR2 YYREEE (reference sequence).

The V gene is TRBV20-1, the J gene TRBJ2-7; D assignment may be TRBD1 or TRBD2 (5 bases each). The V gene's germline CDR1 is DFQATT and CDR2 SNEGSKA (reference sequence). The CDR3 sequence is 11 residues long. The V end lost 3 bases, the J end lost 6 bases, and 9 bases lay between the germline ends. CDR3 loop: CSARGPLEQYF. DNA of the CDR3: TGCAGTGCTAGGGGACCGCTCGAGCAGTACTTC.